The entry that follows covers one TCR beta chain sequence. Which antigen it targets is not known. Per-nucleotide qualities are absent, and no much larger clonotype sits a single base away. For this chain, trimming is 1 base at the V end and 3 bases at the J end, and the number of junction bases without a gene match is 6. The CDR3 sequence holds 16 residues, the cysteine and phenylalanine included. Just the 48-base CDR3 DNA is kept, in frame starting at base 1. The CDR1 and CDR2 encoded by the germline V gene are MGHDK and SYGVNS. Each collaborating institution followed its own protocols to collect whole blood in K2EDTA tubes. For TCRbeta analysis, collaborators shipped samples as frozen whole blood, isolated PBMCs, or DNA extracted from either of those sample types. The sample originates from a study of blood T cell repertoires in COVID-19 (TCRdb year 2020). For the wider study: The collaborator samples originated in the United States, Italy and Spain and spanned the acute and convalescent phases of COVID-19. A freely available public database, intended as a resource for researchers studying the immune response to SARS-CoV-2, is where the repertoires were released. Deeply sampled blood TCRbeta repertoires from subjects exposed to, actively infected with, or recovered from COVID-19 were included in the dataset. The prospective study material was composed of cDNA or gDNA derived from T cells, B-cell-depleted T cells, or PBMCs. Where available, HLA class I and class II types were taken from metadata supplied by the sample provider and were not determined by assay-based typing. Nearly every sample came with metadata listing a de-identified subject ID, COVID-19 status, age in years and sex. The samples were drawn from two sources: the first 160 participants of the ongoing ImmuneRACE study, and 950 to 1,500 subjects contributed by 6 global collaborators.

General findings and caveats noted by the study authors: The amount of clinical and demographic metadata varied by source and participant and was provided uncurated.

TCRbeta CDR3 regions were amplified from genomic DNA by means of the immunoSEQ Assay, a bias-controlled multiplex PCR. Concerning the study's data processing: The number of nucleated cells in each sample was estimated from the amplification of reference gene primers within the assay. To quantify the absolute abundance of each unique TCRbeta CDR3 rearrangement, sequence reads were collapsed and filtered. For each sample, productive Simpson clonality was calculated by taking the square root of Simpson's diversity index across productive rearrangements. TCRdb mirrors the immuneACCESS table, restricted to in-frame sequences. Some clones are absent from its copies; in checked studies, under half trace to an unresolved V gene, and the reason for the others is unknown. V, J and clone size were drawn from that table, and D and trimming were deduced from the DNA. In this sample the table shows 100,000 to 150,000 clones, under 80% of which occur a single time. Jointly, the top ten make up about 2.5% of the sample.

This sequence uses TRBV25-1 and TRBJ2-7, and TRBD1 aligns with 10 junction nucleotides. Sequencing used peripheral blood. This sequence originates from a man between 65 and 80 years old with acute or convalescent COVID-19. The DNA sequence follows: TGTGCCAGCAGTGAATTTGGGACAGGGGCCGTCTACGAGCAGTACTTC. Translated, it gives CASSEFGTGAVYEQYF.